The TCR beta chain under discussion was sequenced for a study of spatial heterogeneity in lung cancer. This clonotype was seen many times. The antigen is not known. Specified time point: sample taken at primary tumor resection. Sequencing was performed on whole RNA extracted from tumor and nontumor lung tissue, or from frozen PBMC, and the material was left unsorted. Study-wide findings and caveats: In blood, ubiquitous expanded tumor TCRs appeared more at resection than follow-up.

CDR3 size: 15 residues. Germline-derived CDR1 and CDR2 are SGHDT and YYEEEE. Germline trimming cut 2 bases from V and 5 bases from J; bases unmatched to any gene: 8. TCRdb re-analysed the 5' RACE reads in MiXCR, keeping a single row per CDR3 protein. The sample consists of tens of thousands of distinct CDR3 sequences, approximately 5.8% of them appearing once. J is TRBJ2-5 and V is TRBV5-6, with TRBD2 matching 8 bases. This clonotype was sampled from a male donor with early-stage non-small cell lung cancer. Material: PBMCs, obtained at surgery. The CDR3 nucleotides read TGTGCCAGCAGCTTTGCGAGCGGGAGTACCGAGACCCAGTACTTC. This gives the protein CASSFASGSTETQYF. The entire variable domain, with the rest obtained from reference TRBV5-6 and TRBJ2-5, is as follows: DAGVTQSPTHLIKTRGQQVTLRCSPKSGHDTVSWYQQALGQGPQFIFQYYEEEERQRGNFPDRFSGHQFPNYSSELNVNALLLGDSALYLCASSFASGSTETQYFGPGTRLLVL.